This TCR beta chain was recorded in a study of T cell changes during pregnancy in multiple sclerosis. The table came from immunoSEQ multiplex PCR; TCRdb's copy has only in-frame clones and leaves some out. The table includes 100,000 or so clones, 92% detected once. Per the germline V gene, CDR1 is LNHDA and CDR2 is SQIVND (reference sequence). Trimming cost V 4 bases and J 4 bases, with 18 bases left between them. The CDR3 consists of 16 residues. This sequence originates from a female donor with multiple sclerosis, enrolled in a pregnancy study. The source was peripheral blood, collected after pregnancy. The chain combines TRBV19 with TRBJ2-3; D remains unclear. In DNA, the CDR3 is TGTGCCAGTAGTAGTCAGACATCAACTCGAGCAGATACGCAGTATTTT. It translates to CASSSQTSTRADTQYF. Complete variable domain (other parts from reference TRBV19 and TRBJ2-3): DGGITQSPKYLFRKEGQNVTLSCEQNLNHDAMYWYRQDPGQGLRLIYYSQIVNDFQKGDIAEGYSVSREKKESFPLTVTSAQKNPTAFYLCASSSQTSTRADTQYFGPGTRLTVL.